This TCR beta chain was profiled in a study of T-cell memory formation after mild COVID-19. Study summary: There were largely donor-specific TCR clusters.

This clonotype has a handful of counts. Its cognate antigen is unknown. Study-wide results and limits: CD4+ contracting clones lay mainly in CM and EM, CD8+ ones in EMRA. There was no confirmation that second-wave clones peaking on day 37 were SARS-CoV-2 specific.

UMIs and sample barcodes were carried by the TCR alpha and TCR beta cDNA libraries that 5'RACE produced using constant-segment primers. TCRdb re-derived calls from the 5' RACE reads in MiXCR, one entry per CDR3 protein. The data contain a few hundred thousand distinct CDR3 sequences, 20% of them seen just once; the ten biggest clones take up roughly 23%. The clonotype originates from a man between 18 and 29 years old who had mild COVID-19 (a few samples of this study predate the infection). Cell type and time point are not known. The sample was PBMCs or a T cell subset sorted from them (not recorded which).

In DNA form, the CDR3 reads TGTGCCAGCAGCCAGCATCGGGGGGCGGAGACCCAGTACTTC. Translation: CASSQHRGAETQYF. The chain uses TRBV7-2 and TRBJ2-5; possibly TRBD2 for D (7 bases). The germline gives CDR1 SGHTA, CDR2 FQGNSA. V was pared by 5 bases and J by 5 bases, with 15 bases between. This CDR3 comprises 14 residues.